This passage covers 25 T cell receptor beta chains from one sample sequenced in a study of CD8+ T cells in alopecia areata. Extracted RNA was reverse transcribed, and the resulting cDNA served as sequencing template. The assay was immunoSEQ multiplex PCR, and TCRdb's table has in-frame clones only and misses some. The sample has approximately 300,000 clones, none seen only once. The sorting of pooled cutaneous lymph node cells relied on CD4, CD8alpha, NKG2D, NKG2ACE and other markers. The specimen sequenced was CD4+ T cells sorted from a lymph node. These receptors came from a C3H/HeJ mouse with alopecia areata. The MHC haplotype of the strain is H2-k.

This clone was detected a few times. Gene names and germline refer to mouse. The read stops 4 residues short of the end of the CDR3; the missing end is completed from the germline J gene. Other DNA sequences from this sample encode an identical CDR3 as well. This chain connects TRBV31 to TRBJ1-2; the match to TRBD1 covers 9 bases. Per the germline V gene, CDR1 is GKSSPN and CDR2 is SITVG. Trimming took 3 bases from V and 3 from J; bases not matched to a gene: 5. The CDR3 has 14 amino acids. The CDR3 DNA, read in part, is TGTGCCTGGAGCCTGACAGGGGGGGACTCC. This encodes CAWSLTGGDS. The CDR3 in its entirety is CAWSLTGGDSDYTF.

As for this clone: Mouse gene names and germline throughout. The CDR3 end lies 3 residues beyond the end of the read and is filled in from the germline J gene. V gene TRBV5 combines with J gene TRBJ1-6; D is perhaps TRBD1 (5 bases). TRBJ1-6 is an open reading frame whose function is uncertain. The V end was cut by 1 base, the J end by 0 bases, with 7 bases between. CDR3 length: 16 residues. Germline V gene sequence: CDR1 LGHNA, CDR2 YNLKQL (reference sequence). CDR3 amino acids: CASSQGGGSYNSPLYF. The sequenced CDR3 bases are TGTGCCAGCAGCCAAGGGGGGGGTTCCTATAATTCGCCC.

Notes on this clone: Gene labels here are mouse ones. CDR3 in amino acids: CASSPGGADSDYTF. The sequenced CDR3 bases are TGTGCCAGCAGCCCAGGGGGCGCGGACTCC. The chain has TRBV5 and TRBJ1-2, with 8 bases fitting TRBD1. Sequencing ends 4 residues short of the CDR3 end; the germline J gene provides the rest. This CDR3 comprises 14 residues. CDR1 and CDR2 from the germline V gene are LGHNA and YNLKQL (reference sequence). Germline trimming cut 4 bases from V and 3 bases from J; bases unmatched to any gene: 4.

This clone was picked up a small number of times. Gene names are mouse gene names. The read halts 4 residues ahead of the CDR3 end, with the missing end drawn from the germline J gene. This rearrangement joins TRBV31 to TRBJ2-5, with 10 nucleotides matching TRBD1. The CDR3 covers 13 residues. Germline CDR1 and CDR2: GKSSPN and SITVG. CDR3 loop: CACPGTGEDTQYF. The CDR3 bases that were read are TGTGCCTGCCCGGGGACAGGGGAAGAC.

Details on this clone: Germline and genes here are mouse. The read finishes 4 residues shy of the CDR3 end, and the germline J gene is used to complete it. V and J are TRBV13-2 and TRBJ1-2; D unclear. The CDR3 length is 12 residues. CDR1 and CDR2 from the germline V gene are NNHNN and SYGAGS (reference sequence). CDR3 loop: CASGDAGDDYTF. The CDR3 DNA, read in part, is TGTGCCAGCGGTGATGCTGGGGAC.

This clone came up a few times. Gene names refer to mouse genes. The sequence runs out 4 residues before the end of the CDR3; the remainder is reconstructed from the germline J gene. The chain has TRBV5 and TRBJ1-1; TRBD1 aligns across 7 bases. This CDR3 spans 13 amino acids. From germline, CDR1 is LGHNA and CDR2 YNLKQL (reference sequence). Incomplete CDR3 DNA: TGTGCCAGCAGCCCCTCGGGACAGACA. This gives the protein CASSPSGQT. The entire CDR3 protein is CASSPSGQTEVFF.

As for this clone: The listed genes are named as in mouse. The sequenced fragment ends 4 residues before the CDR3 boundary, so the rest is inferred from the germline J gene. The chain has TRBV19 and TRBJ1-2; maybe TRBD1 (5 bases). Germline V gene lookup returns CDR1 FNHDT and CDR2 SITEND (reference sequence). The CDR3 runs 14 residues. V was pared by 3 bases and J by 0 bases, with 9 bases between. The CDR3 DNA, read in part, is TGTGCCAGCAGTACGGGACTTGCAAACTCC. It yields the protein CASSTGLANS. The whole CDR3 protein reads CASSTGLANSDYTF. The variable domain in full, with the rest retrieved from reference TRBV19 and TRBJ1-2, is GGIITQTPKFLIGQEGQKLTLKCQQNFNHDTMYWYRQDSGKGLRLIYYSITENDLQKGDLSEGYDASREKKSSFSLTVTSAQKNEMAVFLCASSTGLANSDYTFGSGTRLLVI.

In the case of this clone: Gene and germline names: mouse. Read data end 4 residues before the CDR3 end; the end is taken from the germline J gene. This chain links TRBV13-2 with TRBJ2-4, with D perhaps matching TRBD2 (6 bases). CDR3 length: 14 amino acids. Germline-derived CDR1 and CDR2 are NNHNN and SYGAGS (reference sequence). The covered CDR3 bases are TGTGCCAGCGGTGATGACTGGGTCGGGAAC. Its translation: CASGDDWVGN. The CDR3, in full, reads CASGDDWVGNTLYF.

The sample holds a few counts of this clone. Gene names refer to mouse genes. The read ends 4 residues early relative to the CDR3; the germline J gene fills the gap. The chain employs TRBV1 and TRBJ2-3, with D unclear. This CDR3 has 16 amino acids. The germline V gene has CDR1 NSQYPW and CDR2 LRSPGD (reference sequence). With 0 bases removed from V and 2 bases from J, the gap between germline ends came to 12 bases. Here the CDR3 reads CTCSAERSRFAETLYF. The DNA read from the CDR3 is TGCACCTGCAGTGCAGAGCGGAGCAGGTTTGCAGAA.

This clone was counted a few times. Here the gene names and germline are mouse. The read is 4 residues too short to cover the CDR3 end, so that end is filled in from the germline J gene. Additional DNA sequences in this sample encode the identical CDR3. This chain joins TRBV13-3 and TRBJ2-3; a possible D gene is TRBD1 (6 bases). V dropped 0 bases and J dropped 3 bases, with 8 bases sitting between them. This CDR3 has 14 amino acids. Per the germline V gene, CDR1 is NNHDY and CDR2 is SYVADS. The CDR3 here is CASSDGQGAETLYF. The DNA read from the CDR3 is TGTGCCAGCAGTGATGGTCAGGGGGCAGAA.

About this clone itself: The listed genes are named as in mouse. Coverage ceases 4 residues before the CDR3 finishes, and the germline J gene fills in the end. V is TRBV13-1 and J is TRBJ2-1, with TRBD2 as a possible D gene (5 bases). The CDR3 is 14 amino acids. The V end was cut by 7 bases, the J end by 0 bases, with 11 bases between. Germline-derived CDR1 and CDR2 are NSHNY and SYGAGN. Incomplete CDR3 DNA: TGTGCCAGCCGAGGTGGGGTTAACTATGCT. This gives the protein CASRGGVNYA. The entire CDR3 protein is CASRGGVNYAEQFF.

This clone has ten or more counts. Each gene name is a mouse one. The DNA read from the CDR3 is TGTGCTAGCAGTAACAGGAACACA. This translates into CASSNRNT. The whole CDR3 sequence reads CASSNRNTEVFF. The chain has TRBV17 and TRBJ1-1; D gene ambiguous. The CDR3 goes on 4 residues after the read ends, and that part is filled in from the germline J gene. Germline CDR1 reads MNHDT; CDR2 reads YYDKIL. Trimming stripped 4 bases from V and 1 base from J, with 4 bases between. The CDR3 consists of 12 residues.

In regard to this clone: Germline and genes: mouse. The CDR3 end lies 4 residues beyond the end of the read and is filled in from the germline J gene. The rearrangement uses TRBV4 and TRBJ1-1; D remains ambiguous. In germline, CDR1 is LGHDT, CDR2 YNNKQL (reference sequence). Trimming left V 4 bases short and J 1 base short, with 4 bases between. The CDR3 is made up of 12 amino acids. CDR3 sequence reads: CASSFRNTEVFF. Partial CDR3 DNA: TGTGCCAGCAGCTTCAGAAACACA.

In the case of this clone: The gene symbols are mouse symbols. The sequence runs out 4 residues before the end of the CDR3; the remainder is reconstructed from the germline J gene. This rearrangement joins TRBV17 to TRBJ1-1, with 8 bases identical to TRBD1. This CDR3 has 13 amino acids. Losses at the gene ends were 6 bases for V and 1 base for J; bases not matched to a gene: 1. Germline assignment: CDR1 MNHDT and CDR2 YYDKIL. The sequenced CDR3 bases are TGTGCTAGCAGAGGGACAGGGAACACA. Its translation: CASRGTGNT. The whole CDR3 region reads CASRGTGNTEVFF.

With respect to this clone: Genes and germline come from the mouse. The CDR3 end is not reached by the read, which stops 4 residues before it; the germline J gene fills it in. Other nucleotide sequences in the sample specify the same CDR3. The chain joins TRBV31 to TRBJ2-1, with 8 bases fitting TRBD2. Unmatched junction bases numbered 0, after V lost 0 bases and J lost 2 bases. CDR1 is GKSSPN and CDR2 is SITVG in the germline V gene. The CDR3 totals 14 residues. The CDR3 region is CAWSLGGDYAEQFF. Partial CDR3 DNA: TGTGCCTGGAGTCTTGGGGGGGACTATGCT.

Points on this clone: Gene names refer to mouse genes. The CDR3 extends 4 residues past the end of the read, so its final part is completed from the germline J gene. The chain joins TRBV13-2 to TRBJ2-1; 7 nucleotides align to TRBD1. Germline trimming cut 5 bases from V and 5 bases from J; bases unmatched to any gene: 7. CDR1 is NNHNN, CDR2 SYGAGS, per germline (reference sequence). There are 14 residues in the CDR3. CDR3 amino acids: CASGVRDRNAEQFF. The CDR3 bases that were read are TGTGCCAGCGGCGTCCGGGACAGAAATGCT.

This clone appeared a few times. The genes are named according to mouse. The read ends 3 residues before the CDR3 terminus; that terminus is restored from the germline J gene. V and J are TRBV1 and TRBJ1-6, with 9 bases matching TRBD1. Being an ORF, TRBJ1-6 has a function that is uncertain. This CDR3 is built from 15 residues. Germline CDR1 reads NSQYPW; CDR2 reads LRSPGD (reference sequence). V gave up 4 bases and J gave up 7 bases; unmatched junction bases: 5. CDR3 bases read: TGCACCTGCAGTGTCGGGACAGGGAAGAATTCGCCC. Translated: CTCSVGTGKNSP. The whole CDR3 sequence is CTCSVGTGKNSPLYF.

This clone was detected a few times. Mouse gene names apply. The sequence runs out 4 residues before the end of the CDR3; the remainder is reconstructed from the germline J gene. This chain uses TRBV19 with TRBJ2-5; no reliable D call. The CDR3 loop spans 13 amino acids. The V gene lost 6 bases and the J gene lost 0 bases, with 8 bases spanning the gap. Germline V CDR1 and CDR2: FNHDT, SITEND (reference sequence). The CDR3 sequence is CASTDTNQDTQYF. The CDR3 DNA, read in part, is TGTGCCAGCACCGACACCAACCAAGAC.

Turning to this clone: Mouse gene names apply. This CDR3 reads CAWSWGAHNQDTQYF. The part of the CDR3 DNA that was read is TGTGCCTGGAGCTGGGGGGCCCATAACCAAGAC. The genes are TRBV31 and TRBJ2-5, with 8 positions matching TRBD2. The DNA ends 4 residues before the CDR3 does, and the rest of the CDR3 is filled in from the germline J gene. J was trimmed by 0 bases and V by 3 bases; bases with no gene match: 5. The CDR3 has 15 residues. The germline V gene has CDR1 GKSSPN and CDR2 SITVG.

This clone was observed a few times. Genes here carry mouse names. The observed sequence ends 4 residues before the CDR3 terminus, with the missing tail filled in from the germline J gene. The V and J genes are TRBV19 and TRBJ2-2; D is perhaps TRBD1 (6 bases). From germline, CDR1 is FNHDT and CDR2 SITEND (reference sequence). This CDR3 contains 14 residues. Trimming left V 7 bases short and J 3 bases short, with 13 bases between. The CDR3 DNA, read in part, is TGTGCCAGCCTCCGGGACACCTACACCGGG. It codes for CASLRDTYTG. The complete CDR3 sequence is CASLRDTYTGQLYF.

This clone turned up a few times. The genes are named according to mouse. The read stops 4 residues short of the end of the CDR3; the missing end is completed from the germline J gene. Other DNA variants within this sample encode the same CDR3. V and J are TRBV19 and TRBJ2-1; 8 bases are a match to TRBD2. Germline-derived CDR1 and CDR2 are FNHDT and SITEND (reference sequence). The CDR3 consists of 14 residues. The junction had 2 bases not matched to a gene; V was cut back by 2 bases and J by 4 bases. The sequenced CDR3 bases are TGTGCCAGCAGTATTGGGGGGGTTTATGCT. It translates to CASSIGGVYA. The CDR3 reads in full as CASSIGGVYAEQFF.

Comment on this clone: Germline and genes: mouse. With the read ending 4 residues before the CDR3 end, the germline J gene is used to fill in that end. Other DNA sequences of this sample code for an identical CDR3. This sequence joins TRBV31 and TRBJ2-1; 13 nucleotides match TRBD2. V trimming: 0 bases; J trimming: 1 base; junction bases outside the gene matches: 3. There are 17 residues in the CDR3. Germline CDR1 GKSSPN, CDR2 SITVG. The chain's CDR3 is CAWSLGGLGGNYAEQFF. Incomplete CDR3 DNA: TGTGCCTGGAGTCTAGGGGGACTGGGGGGGAACTATGCT.

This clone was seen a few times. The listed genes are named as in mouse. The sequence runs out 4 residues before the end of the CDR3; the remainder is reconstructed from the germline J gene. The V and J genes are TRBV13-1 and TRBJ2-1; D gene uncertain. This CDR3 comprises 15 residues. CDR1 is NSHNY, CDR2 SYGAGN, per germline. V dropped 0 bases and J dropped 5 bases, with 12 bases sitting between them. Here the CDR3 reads CASSDAGAWDAEQFF. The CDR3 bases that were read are TGTGCCAGCAGTGATGCCGGCGCTTGGGATGCT.

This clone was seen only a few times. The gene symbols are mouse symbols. The CDR3 protein is CASSAPGTGGLNTGQLYF. The sequenced part of the CDR3 DNA is TGTGCCAGCAGTGCCCCCGGGACTGGGGGGCTAAACACCGGG. The chain uses TRBV13-1 and TRBJ2-2; 12 bases agree with TRBD2. The CDR3 goes on 4 residues after the read ends, and that part is filled in from the germline J gene. V shed 3 bases, J shed 1 base, and the junction held 7 bases outside the gene matches. The length of the CDR3 is 18 residues. Germline assignment: CDR1 NSHNY and CDR2 SYGAGN.

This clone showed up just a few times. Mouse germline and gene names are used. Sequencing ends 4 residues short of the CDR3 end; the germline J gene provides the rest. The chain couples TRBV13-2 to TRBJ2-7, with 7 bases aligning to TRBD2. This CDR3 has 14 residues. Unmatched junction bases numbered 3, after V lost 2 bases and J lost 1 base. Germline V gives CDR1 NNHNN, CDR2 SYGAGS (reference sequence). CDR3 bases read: TGTGCCAGCGGTGACTCCTGGGGGTCCTAT. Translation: CASGDSWGSY. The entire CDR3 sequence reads CASGDSWGSYEQYF.